This TCR beta chain was identified during a study of CD8 T cells in ankylosing spondylitis. Study-wide results and limits: It was reported that disease-linked clones were significantly enriched in matched ankylosing spondylitis synovial fluid.

This clonotype was seen a handful of times. Its antigen is not identified. Quantitative molecular-barcoded 5'-RACE generated the TCR beta libraries. TCRdb redid the calling of the 5' RACE reads with MiXCR, one entry per CDR3 protein. The repertoire holds 150,000 or so distinct CDR3 sequences, with approximately 20% as singletons. CDR1 and CDR2 from the germline V gene are ENHRY and SYGVKD. The CDR3 has 14 amino acids. The V end lost 3 bases, the J end lost 1 base, and 7 bases lay between the germline ends. The chain couples TRBV10-3 to TRBJ2-4; D gene uncertain. The receptor's source is a male donor with ankylosing spondylitis or in good health (not recorded which). The sequenced sample consisted of blood, either unsorted or a sorted T cell fraction (not recorded which). Here the CDR3 reads CAISDYVAKNIQYF. The CDR3 bases are TGTGCCATCAGTGACTATGTGGCCAAAAACATTCAGTACTTC.